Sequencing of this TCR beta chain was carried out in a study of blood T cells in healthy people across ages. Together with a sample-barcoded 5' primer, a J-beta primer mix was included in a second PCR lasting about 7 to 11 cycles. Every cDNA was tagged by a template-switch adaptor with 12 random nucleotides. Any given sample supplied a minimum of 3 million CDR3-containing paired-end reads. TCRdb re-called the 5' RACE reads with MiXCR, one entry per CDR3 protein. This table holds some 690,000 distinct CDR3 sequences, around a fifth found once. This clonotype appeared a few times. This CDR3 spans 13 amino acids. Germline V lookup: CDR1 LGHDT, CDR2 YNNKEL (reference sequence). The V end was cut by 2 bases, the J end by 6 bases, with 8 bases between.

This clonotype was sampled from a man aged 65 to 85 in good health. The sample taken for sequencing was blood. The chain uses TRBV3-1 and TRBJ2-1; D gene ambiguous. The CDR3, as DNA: TGTGCCAGCAGCCAATATCCCCGCAATGAGCAGTTCTTC. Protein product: CASSQYPRNEQFF.